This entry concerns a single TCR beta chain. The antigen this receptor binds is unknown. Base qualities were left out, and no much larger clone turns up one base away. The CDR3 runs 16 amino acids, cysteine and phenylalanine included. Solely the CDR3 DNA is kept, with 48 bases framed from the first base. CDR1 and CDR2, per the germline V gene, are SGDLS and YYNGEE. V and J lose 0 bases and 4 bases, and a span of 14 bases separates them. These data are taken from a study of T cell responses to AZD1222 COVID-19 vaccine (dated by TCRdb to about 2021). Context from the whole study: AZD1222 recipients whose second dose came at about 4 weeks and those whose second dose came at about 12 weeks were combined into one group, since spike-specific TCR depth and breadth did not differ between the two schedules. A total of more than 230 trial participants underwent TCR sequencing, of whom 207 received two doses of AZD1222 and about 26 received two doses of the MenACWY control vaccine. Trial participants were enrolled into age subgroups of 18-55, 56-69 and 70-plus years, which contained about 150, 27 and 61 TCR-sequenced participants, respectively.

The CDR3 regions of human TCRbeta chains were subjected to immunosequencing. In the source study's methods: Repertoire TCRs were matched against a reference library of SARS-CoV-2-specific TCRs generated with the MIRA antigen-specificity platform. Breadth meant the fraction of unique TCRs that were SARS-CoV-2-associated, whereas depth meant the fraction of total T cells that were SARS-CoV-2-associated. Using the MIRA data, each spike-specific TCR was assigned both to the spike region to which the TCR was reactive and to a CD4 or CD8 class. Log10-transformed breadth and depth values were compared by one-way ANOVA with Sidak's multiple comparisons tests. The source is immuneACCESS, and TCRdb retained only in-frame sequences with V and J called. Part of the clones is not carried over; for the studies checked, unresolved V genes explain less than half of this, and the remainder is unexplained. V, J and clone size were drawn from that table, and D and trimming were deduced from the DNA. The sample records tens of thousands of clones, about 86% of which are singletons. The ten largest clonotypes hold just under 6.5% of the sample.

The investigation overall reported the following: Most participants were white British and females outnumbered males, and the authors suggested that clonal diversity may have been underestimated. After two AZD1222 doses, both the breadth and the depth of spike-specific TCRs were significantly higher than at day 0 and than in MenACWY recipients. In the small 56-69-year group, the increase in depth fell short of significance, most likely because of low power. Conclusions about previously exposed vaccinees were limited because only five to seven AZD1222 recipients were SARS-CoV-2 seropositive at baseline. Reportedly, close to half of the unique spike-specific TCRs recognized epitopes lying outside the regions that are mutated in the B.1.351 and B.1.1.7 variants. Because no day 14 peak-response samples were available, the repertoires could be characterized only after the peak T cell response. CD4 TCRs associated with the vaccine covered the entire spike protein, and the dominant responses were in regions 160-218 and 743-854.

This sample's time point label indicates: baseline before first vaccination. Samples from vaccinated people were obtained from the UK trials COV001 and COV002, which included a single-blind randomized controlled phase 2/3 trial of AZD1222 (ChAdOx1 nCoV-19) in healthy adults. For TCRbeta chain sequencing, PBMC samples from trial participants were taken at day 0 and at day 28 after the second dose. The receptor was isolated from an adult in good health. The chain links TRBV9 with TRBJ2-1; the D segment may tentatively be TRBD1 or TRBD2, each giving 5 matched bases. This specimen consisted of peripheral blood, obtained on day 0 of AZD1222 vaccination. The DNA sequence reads TGTGCCAGCAGCGTAGGAGGGGCAGGACTTTACAATGAGCAGTTCTTC. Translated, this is CASSVGGAGLYNEQFF.